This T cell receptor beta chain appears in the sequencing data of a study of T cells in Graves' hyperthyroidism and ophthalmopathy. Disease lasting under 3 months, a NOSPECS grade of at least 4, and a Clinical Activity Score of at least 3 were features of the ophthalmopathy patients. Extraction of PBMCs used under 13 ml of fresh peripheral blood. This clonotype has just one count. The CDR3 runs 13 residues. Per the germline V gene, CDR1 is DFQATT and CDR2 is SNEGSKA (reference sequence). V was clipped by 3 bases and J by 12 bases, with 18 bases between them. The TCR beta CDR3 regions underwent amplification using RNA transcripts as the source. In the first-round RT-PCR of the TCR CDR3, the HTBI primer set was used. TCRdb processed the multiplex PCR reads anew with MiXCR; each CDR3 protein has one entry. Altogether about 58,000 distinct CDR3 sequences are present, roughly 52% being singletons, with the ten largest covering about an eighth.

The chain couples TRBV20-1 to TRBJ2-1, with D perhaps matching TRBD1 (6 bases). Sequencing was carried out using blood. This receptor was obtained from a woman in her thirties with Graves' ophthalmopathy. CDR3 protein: CSARPRGTDTQFF. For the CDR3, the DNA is TGCAGTGCTAGGCCCAGGGGCACAGATACGCAGTTCTTC.